These 15 T cell receptor beta chains originate from one sample sequenced in a study of identical twins. Each CDR3 protein gets one entry after TCRdb re-called the 5' RACE reads with MiXCR. The repertoire holds around 250,000 distinct CDR3 sequences, with 6.5% to 9.5% as singletons. This same sample was also part of a study on yellow fever vaccine responses in identical twins.

Sequencing input: CD8+ T cells sorted from blood. Receptor source: a woman under 30 in good health.

The chain joins TRBV15 to TRBJ2-7; 10 bases agree with TRBD2. V lost 5 bases, J lost 0 bases, and 4 bases stayed unmatched. Germline V gene data show CDR1 as LNHNV and CDR2 as YYDKDF (reference sequence). The CDR3 is 15 amino acids. The CDR3 sequence: CATSETSGYSYEQYF. Written as DNA, the CDR3 is TGTGCCACCAGCGAGACTAGCGGGTACTCCTACGAGCAGTACTTC.

This clonotype has just a few counts. The chain is built from TRBV7-8 and TRBJ2-2; D gene uncertain. The CDR3 is made up of 15 amino acids. V dropped 5 bases and J dropped 5 bases, with 15 bases sitting between them. Germline-derived CDR1 and CDR2 are SGHVS and FQNEAQ. The CDR3 reads CASSPPGVETGELFF. The CDR3 coding sequence is TGTGCCAGCAGCCCCCCAGGTGTAGAGACCGGGGAGCTGTTTTTT.

For the CDR3, the DNA is TGTGCCAGCAGCTTAGGATGGGACTTTGGTACGCAGTATTTT. This codes for CASSLGWDFGTQYF. V usage is TRBV11-2 and J usage is TRBJ2-3; D possibly corresponds to TRBD2 (6 bases). Looked up from germline, CDR1 is SGHAT and CDR2 is FQNNGV. V was cut by 1 base and J by 8 bases, with 13 bases left in between. The CDR3 spans 14 residues. Together with reference TRBV11-2 and TRBJ2-3, the CDR3 gives the full variable domain: EAGVAQSPRYKIIEKRQSVAFWCNPISGHATLYWYQQILGQGPKLLIQFQNNGVVDDSQLPKDRFSAERLKGVDSTLKIQPAKLEDSAVYLCASSLGWDFGTQYFGPGTRLTVL.

This rearrangement joins TRBV19 to TRBJ2-3; 14 bases are shared with TRBD2. Germline V CDR1 and CDR2: LNHDA, SQIVND (reference sequence). The V gene end was trimmed by 5 bases and the J gene end by 4 bases; junction bases not matched to a gene: 5. CDR3 length: 16 amino acids. This CDR3 reads CASSAGTSGSPDTQYF. The CDR3 coding sequence is TGTGCCAGTAGTGCGGGGACTAGCGGGAGTCCAGATACGCAGTATTTT.

This clonotype was found many times. V gene TRBV29-1 combines with J gene TRBJ2-7; TRBD1 matches at 8 bases. CDR1 SQVTM and CDR2 ANQGSEA come from the germline V gene. The CDR3 length is 15 residues. Trimming at V came to 0 bases and at J to 6 bases, leaving 10 bases not matched to a gene. Written as DNA, the CDR3 is TGCAGCGTTGAAGAACCGGACAGGGAAGGCCTCGAGCAGTACTTC. It translates to CSVEEPDREGLEQYF.

This clonotype was found many times. The V call is TRBV29-1, the J call TRBJ2-2, with 10 bases identical to TRBD2. The CDR3 loop spans 16 amino acids. CDR1 and CDR2 (germline): SQVTM, ANQGSEA. V gave up 4 bases and J gave up 4 bases; unmatched junction bases: 9. CDR3 residues: CSVGLAGAPGTGELFF. As DNA, the CDR3 is TGCAGCGTTGGACTAGCGGGCGCGCCGGGCACCGGGGAGCTGTTTTTT.

This clonotype has only a few counts. V is TRBV24-1 and J is TRBJ1-4, with 9 bases fitting TRBD1. The length of the CDR3 is 14 residues. The germline CDR1 and CDR2 sequences are KGHDR and SFDVKD. Trimming removed 2 bases from V and 8 bases from J; junction bases left unmatched: 2. The CDR3 is CATSDSTGGEKLFF. The CDR3 DNA follows: TGTGCCACCAGTGATTCGACAGGGGGGGAAAAACTGTTTTTT.

The chain carries TRBV6-5 and TRBJ2-5; 12 bases are a match to TRBD2. CDR1 is MNHEY and CDR2 is SVGAGI in the germline V gene. Trimming cost V 2 bases and J 4 bases; bases outside gene matches: 8. The CDR3 is 17 amino acids. CDR3 nucleotide sequence: TGTGCCAGCAGTTACCCAACTAGCGGGGGGCCGGCAGAGACCCAGTACTTC. Protein sequence: CASSYPTSGGPAETQYF.

This clonotype was detected ten times or more. CDR3 DNA sequence: TGCAGCGTTGATGTGACAGGGTACACAGATACGCAGTATTTT. It codes for CSVDVTGYTDTQYF. The chain recombines TRBV29-1 with TRBJ2-3, with TRBD1 matching over 7 bases. The V gene's germline CDR1 is SQVTM and CDR2 ANQGSEA. CDR3 size: 14 residues. V gave up 3 bases and J gave up 2 bases; unmatched junction bases: 5.

In its sample, this clonotype was seen many times. This chain uses TRBV10-3 with TRBJ2-3; 10 bases are a match to TRBD2. The V and J ends lost 3 bases and 6 bases, in that order; junction bases with no gene match: 6. The CDR3 has 15 residues. Germline CDR1 and CDR2: ENHRY and SYGVKD. The CDR3 loop is CAISDTSGKFDTQYF. CDR3 sequence (DNA): TGTGCCATCAGTGATACTAGCGGGAAGTTCGATACGCAGTATTTT.

This clonotype showed up just a few times. The V call is TRBV6-5, the J call TRBJ1-1; tentatively, D is TRBD1 (5 bases). This CDR3 is built from 14 residues. CDR1 and CDR2 (germline): MNHEY, SVGAGI. Trimming cost V 2 bases and J 2 bases, with 9 bases left between them. The DNA for the CDR3 is TGTGCCAGCAGTTACGCCACAGGTAACACTGAAGCTTTCTTT. As protein: CASSYATGNTEAFF.

This clonotype was observed many times. This chain connects TRBV7-9 to TRBJ2-1; 8 bases agree with TRBD1. The CDR3 is 17 residues long. Unmatched junction bases numbered 10, after V lost 4 bases and J lost 2 bases. Germline CDR1 reads SEHNR; CDR2 reads FQNEAQ (reference sequence). CDR3 in DNA: TGTGCCAGCAGCTCAGGTCGGCAGGGGGCAGCCTACAATGAGCAGTTCTTC. Translating gives CASSSGRQGAAYNEQFF.

This clonotype was detected only a few times. The chain recombines TRBV12-3 or TRBV12-4 with TRBJ2-7; D may be TRBD1 (6 bases). Trimming took 5 bases from V and 2 from J, leaving 19 bases between them. The CDR3 is 16 amino acids. The CDR3 nucleotides are TGTGCCAGCAGTACTACGAACAGGGAAGGGCCCTACGAGCAGTACTTC. Translating gives CASSTTNREGPYEQYF.

This clonotype was detected only a few times. V and J are TRBV7-9 and TRBJ2-3, with 13 bases that match TRBD2. J gave up 6 bases and V 1 base, and 4 bases lay outside the gene matches. From germline, CDR1 is SEHNR and CDR2 FQNEAQ (reference sequence). The length of the CDR3 is 16 residues. CDR3 bases: TGTGCCAGCAGCTTAGTCGGACTAGCGGGGGATGATACGCAGTATTTT. Protein product: CASSLVGLAGDDTQYF.

The V and J genes are TRBV27 and TRBJ2-3; 8 bases are a match to TRBD2. Losses at the gene ends were 4 bases for V and 4 bases for J; bases not matched to a gene: 7. Per the germline V gene, CDR1 is MNHEY and CDR2 is SMNVEV (reference sequence). This CDR3 is 15 amino acids long. This CDR3 is CASSSSGTSADTQYF. In DNA form, the CDR3 reads TGTGCCAGCAGTTCCTCCGGGACTAGTGCAGATACGCAGTATTTT.